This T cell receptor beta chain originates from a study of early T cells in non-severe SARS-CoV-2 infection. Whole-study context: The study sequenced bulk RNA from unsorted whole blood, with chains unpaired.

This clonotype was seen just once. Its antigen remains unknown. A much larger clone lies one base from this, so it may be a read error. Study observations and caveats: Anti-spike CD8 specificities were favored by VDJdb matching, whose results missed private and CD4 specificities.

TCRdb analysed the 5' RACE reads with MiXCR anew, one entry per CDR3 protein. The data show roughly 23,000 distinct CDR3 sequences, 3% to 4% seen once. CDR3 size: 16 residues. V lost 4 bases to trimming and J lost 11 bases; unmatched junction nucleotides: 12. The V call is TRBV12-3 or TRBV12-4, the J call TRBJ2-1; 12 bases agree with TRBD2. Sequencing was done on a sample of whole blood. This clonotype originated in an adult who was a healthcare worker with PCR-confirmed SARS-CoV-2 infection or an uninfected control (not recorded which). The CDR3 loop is CASSSPLAGGPNKQFF. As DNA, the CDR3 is TGTGCCAGCAGTTCCCCCCTAGCGGGAGGGCCGAATAAGCAGTTCTTC.